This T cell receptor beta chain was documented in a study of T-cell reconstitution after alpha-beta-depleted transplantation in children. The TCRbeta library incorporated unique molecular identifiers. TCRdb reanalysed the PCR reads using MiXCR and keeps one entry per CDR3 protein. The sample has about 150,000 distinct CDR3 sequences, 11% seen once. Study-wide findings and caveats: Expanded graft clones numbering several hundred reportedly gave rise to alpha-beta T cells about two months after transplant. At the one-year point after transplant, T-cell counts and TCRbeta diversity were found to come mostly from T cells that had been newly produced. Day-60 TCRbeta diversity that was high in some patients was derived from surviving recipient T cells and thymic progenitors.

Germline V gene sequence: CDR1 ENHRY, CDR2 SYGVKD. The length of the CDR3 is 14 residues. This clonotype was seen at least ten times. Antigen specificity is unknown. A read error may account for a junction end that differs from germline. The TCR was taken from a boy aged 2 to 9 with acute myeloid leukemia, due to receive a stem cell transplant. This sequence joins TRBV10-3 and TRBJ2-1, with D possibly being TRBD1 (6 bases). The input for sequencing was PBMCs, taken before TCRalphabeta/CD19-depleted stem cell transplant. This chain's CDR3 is CSISLGHPYNEQFF. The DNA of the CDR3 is TGTTCCATCAGCCTGGGACACCCCTACAATGAGCAGTTCTTC.